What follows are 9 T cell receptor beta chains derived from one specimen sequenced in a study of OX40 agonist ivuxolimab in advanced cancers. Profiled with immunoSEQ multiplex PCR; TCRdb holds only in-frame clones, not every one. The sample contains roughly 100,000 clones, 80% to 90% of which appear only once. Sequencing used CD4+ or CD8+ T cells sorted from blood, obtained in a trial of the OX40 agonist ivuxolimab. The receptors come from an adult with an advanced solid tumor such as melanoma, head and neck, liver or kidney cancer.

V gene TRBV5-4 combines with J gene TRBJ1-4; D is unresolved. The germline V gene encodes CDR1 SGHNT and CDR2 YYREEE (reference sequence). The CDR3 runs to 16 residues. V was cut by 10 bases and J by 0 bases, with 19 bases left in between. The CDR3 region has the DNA TGTGCCTTTCGACCACAGTTATCTGCAACTAATGAAAAACTGTTTTTT. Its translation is CAFRPQLSATNEKLFF.

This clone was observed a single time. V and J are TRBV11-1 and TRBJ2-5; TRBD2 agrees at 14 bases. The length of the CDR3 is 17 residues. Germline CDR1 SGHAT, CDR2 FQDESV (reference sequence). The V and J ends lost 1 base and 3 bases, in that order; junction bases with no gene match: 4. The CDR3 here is CASSLGGLAGVKETQYF. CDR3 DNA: TGTGCCAGCAGCTTAGGGGGACTAGCGGGGGTTAAAGAGACCCAGTACTTC.

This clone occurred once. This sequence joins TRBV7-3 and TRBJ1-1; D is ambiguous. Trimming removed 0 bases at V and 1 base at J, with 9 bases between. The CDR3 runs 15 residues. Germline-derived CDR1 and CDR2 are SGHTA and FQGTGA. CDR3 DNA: TGTGCCAGCAGCTTAACGTTTGGGAAGAACACTGAAGCTTTCTTT. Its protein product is CASSLTFGKNTEAFF. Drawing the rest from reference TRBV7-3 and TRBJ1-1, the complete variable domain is GAGVSQTPSNKVTEKGKYVELRCDPISGHTALYWYRQSLGQGPEFLIYFQGTGAADDSGLPNDRFFAVRPEGSVSTLKIQRTERGDSAVYLCASSLTFGKNTEAFFGQGTRLTVV.

CDR3 loop: CASVHPRDRHNEQFF. The CDR3 region has the DNA TGTGCCAGCGTTCACCCCCGGGACAGACACAATGAGCAGTTCTTC. J is TRBJ2-1 and V is TRBV25-1, with 7 bases matching TRBD1. The germline V gene has CDR1 MGHDK and CDR2 SYGVNS. V was pared by 8 bases and J by 5 bases, with 12 bases of the junction left unmatched. The CDR3 extends over 15 amino acids.

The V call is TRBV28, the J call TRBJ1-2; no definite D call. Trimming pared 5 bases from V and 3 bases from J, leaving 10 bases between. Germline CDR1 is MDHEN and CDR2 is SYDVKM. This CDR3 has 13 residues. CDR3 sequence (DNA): TGTGCCAGCAGTCCCGGAGACTACTATGGCTACACCTTC. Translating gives CASSPGDYYGYTF.

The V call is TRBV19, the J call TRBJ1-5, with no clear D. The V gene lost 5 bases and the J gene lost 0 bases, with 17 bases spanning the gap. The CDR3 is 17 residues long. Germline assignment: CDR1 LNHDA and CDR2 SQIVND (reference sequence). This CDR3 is CASSLGSQRYSNQPQHF. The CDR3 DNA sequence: TGTGCCAGTAGTCTCGGGTCCCAGCGGTATAGCAATCAGCCCCAGCATTTT.

The CDR3 DNA follows: TGTGCCAGCAGCACCCGGGACAGGGTGTATAGCAATCAGCCCCAGCATTTT. Translated: CASSTRDRVYSNQPQHF. The rearrangement uses TRBV5-4 and TRBJ1-5, with 9 nucleotides matching TRBD1. The CDR3 is 17 amino acids. Germline V gene sequence: CDR1 SGHNT, CDR2 YYREEE (reference sequence). Unmatched junction bases numbered 8, after V lost 4 bases and J lost 0 bases.

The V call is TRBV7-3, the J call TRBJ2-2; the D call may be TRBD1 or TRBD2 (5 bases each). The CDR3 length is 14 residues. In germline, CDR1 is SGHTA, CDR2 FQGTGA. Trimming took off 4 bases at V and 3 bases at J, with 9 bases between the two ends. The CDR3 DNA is TGTGCCAGCAGCTCAGGGCGGGACACCGGGGAGCTGTTTTTT. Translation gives CASSSGRDTGELFF.

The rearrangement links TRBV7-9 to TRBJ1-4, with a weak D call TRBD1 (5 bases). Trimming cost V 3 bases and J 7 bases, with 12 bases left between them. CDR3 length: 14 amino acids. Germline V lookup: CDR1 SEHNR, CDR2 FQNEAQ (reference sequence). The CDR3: CASSLGGRSEKLFF. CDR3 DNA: TGTGCCAGCAGCTTGGGGGGGAGAAGTGAAAAACTGTTTTTT.